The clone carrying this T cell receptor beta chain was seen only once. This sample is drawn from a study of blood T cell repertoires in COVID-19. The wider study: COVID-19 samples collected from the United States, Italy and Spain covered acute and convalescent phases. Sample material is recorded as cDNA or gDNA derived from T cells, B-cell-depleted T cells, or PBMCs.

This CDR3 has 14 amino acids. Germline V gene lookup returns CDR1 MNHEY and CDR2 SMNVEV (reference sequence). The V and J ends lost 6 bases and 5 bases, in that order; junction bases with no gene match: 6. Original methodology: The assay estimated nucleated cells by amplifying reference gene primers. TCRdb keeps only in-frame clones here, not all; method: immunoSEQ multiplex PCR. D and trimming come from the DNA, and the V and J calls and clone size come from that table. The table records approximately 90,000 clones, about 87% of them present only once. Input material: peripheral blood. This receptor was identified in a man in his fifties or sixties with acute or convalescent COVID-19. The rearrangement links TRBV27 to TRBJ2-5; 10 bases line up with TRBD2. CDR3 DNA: TGTGCCAGCAGGAAGAGCGGGGGGGCTGAGACCCAGTACTTC. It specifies CASRKSGGAETQYF.